This entry describes one T cell receptor (beta chain). The antigen is undetermined. Noted time point: week 35, safety follow-up. Vaccine doses each comprised 300 ug of mutant IDH1 20-mer peptide, with topical imiquimod. Patients underwent eight vaccinations, which took place in weeks 1, 3, 5, 7, 11, 15, 19 and 23. The CDR3 totals 14 residues. The germline gives CDR1 SQVTM, CDR2 ANQGSEA. The V gene lost 0 bases and the J gene lost 4 bases, with 10 bases spanning the gap. This sample stems from a study of a mutant IDH1 vaccine in newly diagnosed glioma. Study as a whole: Once 4-6 weeks had passed after radiotherapy alone, vaccination started, or it started with temozolomide cycles. Patients' prior therapy spanned radiotherapy, temozolomide, or both; most underwent both.

TCRdb's table, derived via immunoSEQ multiplex PCR, lists solely in-frame clones and lacks some. The sample lists tens of thousands of clones, 81% occurring once. This TCR derives from a middle-aged man with glioma. The source was PBMCs, collected from a glioma patient whose treatment included an IDH1 peptide vaccine. The gene calls are TRBV29-1 and TRBJ1-3; D is perhaps TRBD1 (6 bases). This CDR3 reads CSVEDRQGGNTIYF. CDR3 coding DNA: TGCAGCGTTGAAGATAGGCAGGGGGGAAACACCATATATTTT.